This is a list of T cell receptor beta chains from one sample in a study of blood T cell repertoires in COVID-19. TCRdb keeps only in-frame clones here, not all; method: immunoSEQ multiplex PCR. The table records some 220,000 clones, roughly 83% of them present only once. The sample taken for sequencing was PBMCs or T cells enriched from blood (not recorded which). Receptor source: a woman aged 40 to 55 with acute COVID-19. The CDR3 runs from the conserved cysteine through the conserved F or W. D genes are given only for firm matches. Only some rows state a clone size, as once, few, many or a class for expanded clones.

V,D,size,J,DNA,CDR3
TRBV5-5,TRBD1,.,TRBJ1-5,TGTGCCAGCAGCTTGGCTCTCGGGACAGGGAGGCATCAGCCCCAGCATTTT,CASSLALGTGRHQPQHF
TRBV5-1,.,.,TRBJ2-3,TGCGCCAGCAGCTTACAGGGCACAGATACGCAGTATTTT,CASSLQGTDTQYF
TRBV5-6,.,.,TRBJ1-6,TGTGCCAGCAGCTTAATCCAGGGTAGCTATAATTCACCCCTCCACTTT,CASSLIQGSYNSPLHF
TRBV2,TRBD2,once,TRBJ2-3,TGTGCCAGCAGTCCCGGGACTAGCGGCACAGATACGCAGTATTTT,CASSPGTSGTDTQYF
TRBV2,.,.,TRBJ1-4,TGTGCCAGCAGCTCATCGACCGGGACACTAAGGGTAAATGAAAAACTGTTTTTT,CASSSSTGTLRVNEKLFF
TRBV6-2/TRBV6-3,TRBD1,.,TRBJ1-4,TGTGCCAGCAGTACATCAACGCCGGGACAGGGGGCGAATAATGAAAAACTGTTTTTT,CASSTSTPGQGANNEKLFF
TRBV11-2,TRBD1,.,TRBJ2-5,TGTGCCAGCAGCTTCAGGTTAACAGGGGGGGAGACCCAGTACTTC,CASSFRLTGGETQYF
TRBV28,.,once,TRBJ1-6,TGTGCCAGCAGTTTACAGACCCACAGCACCTATAATTCACCCCTCCACTTT,CASSLQTHSTYNSPLHF
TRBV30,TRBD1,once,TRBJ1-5,TGTGCCTGGGAGCCCCGACAGGGGGCCTTGCAGCCCCAGCATTTT,CAWEPRQGALQPQHF
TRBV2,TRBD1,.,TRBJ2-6,TGTGCCAGCAATAACAGGGGGCCTGGGGCCAACGTCCTGACTTTC,CASNNRGPGANVLTF
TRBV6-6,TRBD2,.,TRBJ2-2,TGTGCCAGCACCCGACTAGCGGGATTGTTCGGGGAGCTGTTTTTT,CASTRLAGLFGELFF
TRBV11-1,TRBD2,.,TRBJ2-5,TGTGCCAGCGGGCGGACTAGCGGGACGGAGGAGACCCAGTACTTC,CASGRTSGTEETQYF
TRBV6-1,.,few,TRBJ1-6,TGTGCCAGCAGTGAATGGGCCGGGGGGGATAATTCACCCCTCCACTTT,CASSEWAGGDNSPLHF
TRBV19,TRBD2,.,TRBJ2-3,TGTGCCAGTAGGAGGACTAGCAACACAGATACGCAGTATTTT,CASRRTSNTDTQYF
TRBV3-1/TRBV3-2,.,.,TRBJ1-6,TGTGCCAGCAGCCAAGGGCTTGCACAGAATTCACCCCTCCACTTT,CASSQGLAQNSPLHF
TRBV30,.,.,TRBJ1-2,TGTGCCTGGAGTGTACCCGGGGGGGCTAACTATGGCTACACCTTC,CAWSVPGGANYGYTF
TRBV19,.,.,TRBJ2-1,TGTGCCAGTAGTATCGGACTCCGAGAGCAGTTCTTC,CASSIGLREQFF
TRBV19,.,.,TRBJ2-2,TGTGCCAGTACCGGCCGAGCCGGGGGTACCGGGGAGCTGTTTTTT,CASTGRAGGTGELFF
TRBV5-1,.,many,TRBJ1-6,TGCGCCAGCAGCTTCGGACTTAGCTCCTATAATTCACCCCTCCACTTT,CASSFGLSSYNSPLHF
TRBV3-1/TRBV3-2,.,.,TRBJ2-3,TGTGCCAGCAGCCAAGATGGAAGCGGCACTAGCACAGATACGCAGTATTTT,CASSQDGSGTSTDTQYF
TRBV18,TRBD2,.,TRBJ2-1,TGTGCCAGCTCAACCATGACTAGCGGTTCACGGGGACTAAATGAGCAGTTCTTC,CASSTMTSGSRGLNEQFF
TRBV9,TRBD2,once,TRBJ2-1,TGTGCCAGCAGCGTAACGGGAGGGCCGGGCAATGAGCAGTTCTTC,CASSVTGGPGNEQFF
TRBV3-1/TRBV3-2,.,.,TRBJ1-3,TGTGCCAGCACCGTGGGAGACACCATATATTTT,CASTVGDTIYF
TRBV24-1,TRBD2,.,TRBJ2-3,TGTGCCACCAGTGATTTCGCTAGCGGCAACACAGATACGCAGTATTTT,CATSDFASGNTDTQYF
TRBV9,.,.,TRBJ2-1,TGTGCCAGCAGCGCCAACACCTACAATGAGCAGTTCTTC,CASSANTYNEQFF
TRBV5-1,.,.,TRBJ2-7,TGCGCCAGCAGCTTTCCAGGCGGGGCCACTATCTCCTACGAGCAGTACTTC,CASSFPGGATISYEQYF
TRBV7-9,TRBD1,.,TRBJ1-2,TGTGCCAGCAGTTCTGCCGGGACAGCCTATGGCTACACCTTC,CASSSAGTAYGYTF
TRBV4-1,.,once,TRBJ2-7,TGCGCCAGCAGCCAATCTTTGGGGCTGGGGGAGCAGTACTTC,CASSQSLGLGEQYF
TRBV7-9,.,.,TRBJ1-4,TGTGCCAGCAGCTTAAACGCAGGGCCCGACGAAAAACTGTTTTTT,CASSLNAGPDEKLFF
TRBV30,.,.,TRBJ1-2,TGTGCCTGGACCGTGGCGGGGGGTAATGGCTACACCTTC,CAWTVAGGNGYTF
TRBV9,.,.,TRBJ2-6,TGTGCCAGCAGCGTTACTACCAACTCTGGGGCCAACGTCCTGACTTTC,CASSVTTNSGANVLTF
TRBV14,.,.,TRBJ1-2,TGTGCCAGCAGCCGGGTCGGGAGAGCCTCCTATGGCTACACCTTC,CASSRVGRASYGYTF
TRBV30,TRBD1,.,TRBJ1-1,TGTGCCTGGAGGGGGGACAGACGGAACACTGAAGCTTTCTTT,CAWRGDRRNTEAFF